The rows below give T cell receptor beta chains drawn from one sample of a study of OX40 agonist ivuxolimab in advanced cancers. This table comes from immunoSEQ multiplex PCR, and its TCRdb copy is limited to in-frame clones, with some not included. The table has 66,000 or so clones, approximately 86% seen once. The sequencing used CD4+ or CD8+ T cells sorted from blood, collected in a trial of the OX40 agonist ivuxolimab. The receptors were gathered from an adult with an advanced solid tumor such as melanoma, head and neck, liver or kidney cancer. The CDR3 runs from the conserved cysteine through the conserved F or W. D genes are given only for firm matches. A row's size may be missing; if present it is once, few, many or a size class.

j_gene	v_gene	abundance	d_gene	CDR3aa	CDR3nt
TRBJ1-2	TRBV19	-	-	CASIRRGLNYGYTF	TGTGCCAGTATTCGTCGGGGGCTCAACTATGGCTACACCTTC
TRBJ2-7	TRBV5-4	-	TRBD2	CASSSPLAGVNEQYF	TGTGCCAGCAGCTCGCCACTAGCGGGAGTTAACGAGCAGTACTTC
TRBJ2-1	TRBV7-8	-	-	CASSFQGSLGEQFF	TGTGCCAGCAGCTTCCAGGGGTCATTGGGTGAGCAGTTCTTC
TRBJ1-2	TRBV5-1	-	-	CASSPVLQSQGYTF	TGCGCCAGCAGCCCAGTCCTGCAAAGCCAAGGCTACACCTTC
TRBJ2-1	TRBV29-1	-	TRBD2	CSVAGGGIYNEQFF	TGCAGCGTTGCGGGGGGAGGGATATACAATGAGCAGTTCTTC
TRBJ2-5	TRBV5-4	-	TRBD1	CASSRDRGETQYF	TGTGCCAGCAGCAGGGACAGGGGTGAGACCCAGTACTTC
TRBJ1-6	TRBV7-9	-	-	CASSETGDSPLHF	TGTGCCAGCAGCGAAACAGGAGACTCACCCCTCCACTTT
TRBJ2-1	TRBV25-1	once	-	CASSEPGYYNEQFF	TGTGCCAGCAGTGAGCCCGGATACTACAATGAGCAGTTCTTC
TRBJ1-2	TRBV29-1	-	TRBD1	CSVEETDGQGYGYTF	TGCAGCGTTGAAGAAACCGACGGACAGGGGTATGGCTACACCTTC
TRBJ1-5	TRBV6-1	-	-	CASSDTRESQHF	TGTGCCAGCAGTGACACCAGGGAGTCCCAGCATTTT
TRBJ2-6	TRBV5-6	-	-	CASSLGQSGANVLTF	TGTGCCAGCAGCTTAGGACAGTCTGGGGCCAACGTCCTGACTTTC
TRBJ2-7	TRBV2	-	TRBD2	CASSLFLSSGRLSYEQYF	TGTGCCAGCAGTCTCTTCCTCAGTAGCGGGAGGCTGTCCTACGAGCAGTACTTC
TRBJ2-1	TRBV11-3	-	-	CASSLVPRGEQFF	TGTGCCAGCAGCTTAGTCCCGCGGGGTGAGCAGTTCTTC